These 18 T cell receptor beta chains share one sample of origin, sequenced in a study of blood T cell repertoires in COVID-19. Data came from immunoSEQ multiplex PCR; TCRdb stores just in-frame clones and leaves some out. The repertoire holds about 140,000 clones, 86% seen once, with roughly 8% in the top ten. Input material: peripheral blood. The origin of the receptors is a woman aged 60-70 years with acute or convalescent COVID-19.

The J gene is TRBJ1-1, the V gene TRBV29-1; D perhaps matches TRBD1 (6 bases). The germline V and J ends were trimmed by 5 bases and 1 base, with 11 bases remaining between them. The CDR3 has 13 amino acids. In germline, CDR1 is SQVTM, CDR2 ANQGSEA. The CDR3 loop reads CSVTRGKNTEAFF. In DNA, the CDR3 is TGCAGCGTTACTAGGGGGAAGAACACTGAAGCTTTCTTT. Full variable domain (missing parts from reference TRBV29-1 and TRBJ1-1): SAVISQKPSRDICQRGTSLTIQCQVDSQVTMMFWYRQQPGQSLTLIATANQGSEATYESGFVIDKFPISRPNLTFSTLTVSNMSPEDSSIYLCSVTRGKNTEAFFGQGTRLTVV.

The rearrangement joins TRBV7-2 to TRBJ1-1, with D perhaps matching TRBD1 (6 bases). Germline CDR1 reads SGHTA; CDR2 reads FQGNSA. This CDR3 comprises 12 residues. Trimming cost V 7 bases and J 6 bases, with 12 bases left between them. The CDR3 nucleotides read TGTGCCAGCAACGCCAGGGGAGCTGAAGCTTTCTTT. It translates to CASNARGAEAFF.

The chain joins TRBV19 to TRBJ1-3; D is unresolved. The CDR3 has 15 residues. V shed 6 bases and J shed 0 bases, with 12 bases lying between them. Germline assignment: CDR1 LNHDA and CDR2 SQIVND (reference sequence). The CDR3 region is CASSKELISGNTIYF. The CDR3 bases are TGTGCCAGTAGCAAGGAGTTGATCTCTGGAAACACCATATATTTT.

The chain joins TRBV10-2 to TRBJ1-1; D unresolved. The CDR3 covers 13 residues. Germline V lookup: CDR1 WSHSY, CDR2 SAAADI. Trimming shortened V by 4 bases and J by 0 bases, and 6 bases separated the two germline ends. Written as DNA, the CDR3 is TGCGCCAGCAGTGCGGGAATGAACACTGAAGCTTTCTTT. As protein: CASSAGMNTEAFF.

The rearrangement uses TRBV7-9 and TRBJ2-4, with 8 bases fitting TRBD1. CDR3 length equals 13 residues. Germline-derived CDR1 and CDR2 are SEHNR and FQNEAQ (reference sequence). The V segment lost 5 bases and the J segment 10 bases; nucleotides outside the gene matches: 7. This CDR3 reads CASSGLRDRIQYF. CDR3 bases: TGTGCCAGCAGCGGACTCCGGGACAGGATTCAGTACTTC.

The gene calls are TRBV19 and TRBJ2-1; a possible D gene is TRBD1 (6 bases). The CDR3 has 16 residues. Germline assignment: CDR1 LNHDA and CDR2 SQIVND (reference sequence). Trimming removed 0 bases from V and 8 bases from J, with 17 bases in between. The CDR3 region has the DNA TGTGCCAGTAGTATAGAGGGGGCGAGGCGTTTTGATGAGCAGTTCTTC. It translates to CASSIEGARRFDEQFF.

The V call is TRBV3-1 (or the pseudogene TRBV3-2), the J call TRBJ2-5; the D gene is possibly TRBD1 (5 bases). From germline, CDR1 is LGHDT and CDR2 YNNKEL (reference sequence). Trimming pared 1 base from V and 3 bases from J, leaving 12 bases between. The CDR3 is made up of 15 amino acids. The CDR3 DNA reads TGTGCCAGCAGCCAAGGTCTGGGGCAAAAAGAGACCCAGTACTTC. Residues: CASSQGLGQKETQYF.

V and J are TRBV5-1 and TRBJ2-4; TRBD1 matches at 11 bases. CDR1 is SGHRS, CDR2 YFSETQ, per germline. The V gene end was trimmed by 4 bases and the J gene end by 5 bases; junction bases not matched to a gene: 8. The CDR3 is 16 residues long. Here the CDR3 DNA reads TGCGCCAGCAGCGGGGGGCCGGGACAGGGGGAAAACATTCAGTACTTC. This gives the protein CASSGGPGQGENIQYF. Together with reference TRBV5-1 and TRBJ2-4, the CDR3 gives the full variable domain: KAGVTQTPRYLIKTRGQQVTLSCSPISGHRSVSWYQQTPGQGLQFLFEYFSETQRNKGNFPGRFSGRQFSNSRSEMNVSTLELGDSALYLCASSGGPGQGENIQYFGAGTRLSVL.

This chain links TRBV2 with TRBJ1-1; the D gene is possibly TRBD1 (5 bases). CDR3 size: 14 residues. CDR1 and CDR2 from the germline V gene are SNHLY and FYNNEI. Trimming pared 0 bases from V and 3 bases from J, leaving 8 bases between. Written as DNA, the CDR3 is TGTGCCAGCAGTGAAGCAGGAGGGGACACTGAAGCTTTCTTT. Translating gives CASSEAGGDTEAFF.

V and J are TRBV18 and TRBJ2-5; 8 bases fit TRBD2. Germline trimming cut 0 bases from V and 1 base from J; bases unmatched to any gene: 4. The CDR3 covers 16 residues. In germline, CDR1 is KGHSH, CDR2 LQKENI. The CDR3 reads CASSPPGLGGQETQYF. CDR3 nucleotides: TGTGCCAGCTCACCACCGGGACTAGGGGGCCAAGAGACCCAGTACTTC.

This clone was counted only a few times. The V gene is TRBV7-3, the J gene TRBJ2-2; D is possibly TRBD2 (6 bases). Trimming removed 5 bases from V and 6 bases from J, with 16 bases in between. The CDR3 has 15 residues. Germline V gives CDR1 SGHTA, CDR2 FQGTGA. In nucleotides, the CDR3 is TGTGCCAGCAGCCCAGGGAGGAGCACGGCCGGGGAGCTGTTTTTT. Protein sequence: CASSPGRSTAGELFF.

This chain joins TRBV28 and TRBJ1-2, with D perhaps TRBD1 (6 bases). CDR3 length: 15 residues. Germline CDR1 and CDR2: MDHEN and SYDVKM. Trimming shortened V by 7 bases and J by 0 bases, and 15 bases separated the two germline ends. CDR3 region: CASILAGDPNYGYTF. As DNA, the CDR3 is TGTGCCAGCATCCTCGCAGGGGACCCTAACTATGGCTACACCTTC.

The chain carries TRBV5-1 and TRBJ2-3; TRBD1 is a possible D gene (5 bases). With 3 bases removed from V and 3 bases from J, the gap between germline ends came to 8 bases. The CDR3 has 13 amino acids. Germline loops: CDR1 SGHRS, CDR2 YFSETQ. CDR3 residues: CASSSRQTDTQYF. Written as DNA, the CDR3 is TGCGCCAGCAGCTCCAGACAGACAGATACGCAGTATTTT.

J is TRBJ1-5 and V is TRBV4-2; D possibly corresponds to TRBD1 (6 bases). Trimming took 1 base from V and 0 from J, leaving 10 bases between them. CDR1 is LGHNA and CDR2 is YNFKEQ in the germline V gene. The CDR3 consists of 16 residues. CDR3 nucleotide sequence: TGTGCCAGCAGCCAAGGACAGGATTATAGCAATCAGCCCCAGCATTTT. It translates to CASSQGQDYSNQPQHF.

The rearrangement joins TRBV11-2 to TRBJ2-1, with 12 bases matching TRBD2. Unmatched junction bases numbered 6, after V lost 1 base and J lost 8 bases. Germline V gene sequence: CDR1 SGHAT, CDR2 FQNNGV. The CDR3 has 16 amino acids. The CDR3 here is CASSLVLAGGNDEQFF. The CDR3 DNA follows: TGTGCCAGCAGCTTAGTTCTAGCGGGGGGGAACGATGAGCAGTTCTTC.

The chain joins TRBV5-1 to TRBJ2-7; D remains unclear. The germline CDR1 and CDR2 sequences are SGHRS and YFSETQ. There are 13 residues in the CDR3. Trimming shortened V by 4 bases and J by 3 bases, and 11 bases separated the two germline ends. In DNA form, the CDR3 reads TGCGCCAGCAGCCCCGACATACGCTACGAGCAGTACTTC. It yields the protein CASSPDIRYEQYF.

V gene TRBV30 combines with J gene TRBJ2-1, with 11 bases lining up with TRBD2. CDR1 is GTSNPN, CDR2 SVGIG, per germline (reference sequence). The length of the CDR3 is 17 residues. Trimming removed 0 bases from V and 3 bases from J; junction bases left unmatched: 7. This CDR3 is CAWSVARLAGNYNEQFF. CDR3 DNA sequence: TGTGCCTGGAGTGTAGCCCGACTAGCGGGAAACTACAATGAGCAGTTCTTC.

The rearrangement uses TRBV25-1 and TRBJ2-1; D is uncertain. The germline gives CDR1 MGHDK, CDR2 SYGVNS. V lost 3 bases and J 0 bases, leaving 12 bases between the germline ends. The CDR3 totals 16 residues. CDR3 bases: TGTGCCAGCAGTGATCTGGCCCTGCCCTCCTACAATGAGCAGTTCTTC. It encodes CASSDLALPSYNEQFF.